What follows are 20 T cell receptor beta chains derived from one specimen sequenced in a study of T and B cells in COVID-19 patients. Each TRB amplification used about 220-500 ng of genomic DNA from blood. TRB rearrangements were amplified by multiplex PCR with BIOMED2 TRB-A/B primers. Using its own MiXCR run on the multiplex PCR reads, TCRdb lists one record per CDR3 protein. The sample gives about 5,800 distinct CDR3 sequences, roughly a quarter of which show up once; around 11% is in the top ten. Sequenced input: blood. Source of these receptors: a human donor with active COVID-19.

This clonotype is medium-sized within its sample. The chain joins TRBV5-4 to TRBJ2-6; 9 bases map to TRBD1. The germline V gene encodes CDR1 SGHNT and CDR2 YYREEE (reference sequence). V lost 4 bases, J lost 4 bases, and 6 bases stayed unmatched. This CDR3 spans 16 amino acids. As DNA, the CDR3 is TGTGCCAGCAGCAGAACAGGGGGCGACGGGGCCAACGTCCTGACTTTC. The encoded protein is CASSRTGGDGANVLTF.

The sample holds many counts of this clonotype. The gene calls are TRBV5-5 and TRBJ1-3, with 8 nucleotides matching TRBD1. Per germline, CDR1 SGHKS and CDR2 YYEKEE (reference sequence). Trimming cost V 4 bases and J 6 bases; bases outside gene matches: 3. This CDR3 has 13 amino acids. In nucleotides, the CDR3 is TGTGCCAGCAGCCTGACAGGGGCAAACACCATATATTTT. Translated, it gives CASSLTGANTIYF.

This chain connects TRBV28 to TRBJ1-3; the match to TRBD1 covers 9 bases. Losses at the gene ends were 1 base for V and 2 bases for J; bases not matched to a gene: 3. Germline-derived CDR1 and CDR2 are MDHEN and SYDVKM. This CDR3 contains 16 residues. This CDR3 reads CASSLLQGAAGNTIYF. The CDR3 DNA is TGTGCCAGCAGTTTATTACAGGGGGCGGCTGGAAACACCATATATTTT. Together with reference TRBV28 and TRBJ1-3, the CDR3 gives the full variable domain: DVKVTQSSRYLVKRTGEKVFLECVQDMDHENMFWYRQDPGLGLRLIYFSYDVKMKEKGDIPEGYSVSREKKERFSLILESASTNQTSMYLCASSLLQGAAGNTIYFGEGSWLTVV.

In its sample, this clonotype ranks as medium-sized. The chain employs TRBV12-3 or TRBV12-4 and TRBJ2-1; D is possibly TRBD1 (6 bases). V lost 6 bases to trimming and J lost 6 bases, with 15 bases between them. The CDR3 consists of 14 residues. CDR3 sequence reads: CASSLGGGGNEQFF. In DNA, the CDR3 is TGTGCCAGCAGCCTAGGGGGTGGGGGCAATGAGCAGTTCTTC.

The J gene is TRBJ2-3, the V gene TRBV29-1, with unresolved D. The CDR3 is 13 residues long. Germline CDR1 and CDR2: SQVTM and ANQGSEA. V was cut by 6 bases and J by 2 bases, with 12 bases left in between. The CDR3, as DNA: TGCAGCGTCCCGCGCGGCCTCACAGATACGCAGTATTTT. Protein sequence: CSVPRGLTDTQYF.

J is TRBJ2-7 and V is TRBV12-3 or TRBV12-4, with no clear D. Deletions cut 4 bases from V and 3 bases from J, with 22 bases between. This CDR3 spans 17 amino acids. CDR3 sequence: CASSSYFGRIQHYEQYF. The DNA of the CDR3 is TGTGCCAGCAGTTCCTATTTCGGGCGGATCCAACACTACGAGCAGTACTTC.

V gene TRBV28 combines with J gene TRBJ2-7, with D possibly matching TRBD2 (5 bases). Germline V gene data show CDR1 as MDHEN and CDR2 as SYDVKM. V lost 6 bases to trimming and J lost 5 bases, with 23 bases between them. The CDR3 extends over 16 amino acids. CDR3 sequence (DNA): TGTGCCAGCAGCCCGGGTAAGTGGGAGAAATCTGACGAGCAGTACTTC. Its translation is CASSPGKWEKSDEQYF.

This clonotype was observed a few times. The gene calls are TRBV11-2 and TRBJ1-2; TRBD1 might be the D (5 bases). CDR1 and CDR2 from the germline V gene are SGHAT and FQNNGV. The CDR3 is 14 residues long. Trimming shortened V by 2 bases and J by 2 bases, and 9 bases separated the two germline ends. CDR3 nucleotide sequence: TGTGCCAGCAGCTTAATTCAGGGAAACTATGGCTACACCTTC. Residues: CASSLIQGNYGYTF.

This chain connects TRBV6-4 to TRBJ1-3; no definite D call. V was shortened by 3 bases and J by 0 bases, with 33 bases between the two germline ends. The CDR3 has 23 residues. Germline assignment: CDR1 MRHNA and CDR2 SNTAGT. CDR3 sequence reads: CASSEKSGVINLSSKFSGNTIYF. In DNA, the CDR3 is TGTGCCAGCAGTGAGAAGAGTGGAGTTATTAACCTCTCATCGAAGTTCTCTGGAAACACCATATATTTT.

The V call is TRBV5-6, the J call TRBJ2-1; TRBD2 agrees at 10 bases. Germline CDR1 reads SGHDT; CDR2 reads YYEEEE. CDR3 length: 15 amino acids. Trimming cost V 2 bases and J 6 bases; bases outside gene matches: 5. The CDR3 DNA reads TGTGCCAGCAGCTTAGCGGGAGGGTCGCGCAATGAGCAGTTCTTC. It encodes CASSLAGGSRNEQFF.

The V and J genes are TRBV7-4 and TRBJ2-1; D tentatively fits TRBD1 or TRBD2 (5 bases each). V was shortened by 2 bases and J by 6 bases, with 14 bases between the two germline ends. Germline loops: CDR1 SGHVT, CDR2 SQSDAQ. The CDR3 is 15 residues long. CDR3 residues: CASSLPGLAVNEQFF. The CDR3 DNA reads as TGTGCCAGCAGCTTACCGGGGCTAGCCGTCAATGAGCAGTTCTTC.

In its sample, this clonotype was seen a few times. The chain is built from TRBV20-1 and TRBJ1-2, with D maybe TRBD1 (5 bases). This CDR3 has 12 amino acids. CDR1 DFQATT and CDR2 SNEGSKA come from the germline V gene (reference sequence). Trimming removed 6 bases at V and 5 bases at J, with 13 bases between. The CDR3 sequence: CSATGVGYGYTF. CDR3 DNA sequence: TGCAGTGCCACAGGAGTGGGGTATGGCTACACCTTC.

The chain recombines TRBV28 with TRBJ2-7; D may be TRBD1 (5 bases). Germline assignment: CDR1 MDHEN and CDR2 SYDVKM. The CDR3 contains 14 residues. V shed 5 bases and J shed 4 bases, with 15 bases lying between them. The CDR3 loop reads CASSPFPTVYEQYF. The CDR3 nucleotides read TGTGCCAGCAGTCCCTTCCCGACAGTATACGAGCAGTACTTC.

This clonotype was counted once. The genes are TRBV19 and TRBJ2-3, with a tentative D call TRBD2 (6 bases). Germline values: CDR1 LNHDA, CDR2 SQIVND (reference sequence). The CDR3 length is 14 residues. V lost 8 bases and J lost 1, with 13 bases in between. CDR3: CASRGTGGTDTQYF. The CDR3 nucleotides are TGTGCCAGTCGGGGGACGGGGGGCACAGATACGCAGTATTTT. The full variable domain, completed using reference TRBV19 and TRBJ2-3, is DGGITQSPKYLFRKEGQNVTLSCEQNLNHDAMYWYRQDPGQGLRLIYYSQIVNDFQKGDIAEGYSVSREKKESFPLTVTSAQKNPTAFYLCASRGTGGTDTQYFGPGTRLTVL.

By its share, this clonotype is medium-sized. The rearrangement joins TRBV6-6 to TRBJ2-2; D not certain. Between the trimmed V and J ends, which lost 2 bases and 1 base, there was a span of 5 bases. The CDR3 contains 14 residues. Germline V CDR1 and CDR2: MNHNY, SVGAGI (reference sequence). CDR3 in amino acids: CASSYNRNTGELFF. The CDR3 nucleotides are TGTGCCAGCAGTTACAACAGGAACACCGGGGAGCTGTTTTTT.

Within the sample, this clonotype is medium-sized. DNA of the CDR3: TGTGCCAGTAGTATACTGAACTATGGCTACACCTTC. Protein product: CASSILNYGYTF. The chain is built from TRBV19 and TRBJ1-2; no firm D call. The germline gives CDR1 LNHDA, CDR2 SQIVND (reference sequence). This CDR3 has 12 residues. V shed 2 bases and J shed 2 bases, with 3 bases lying between them. Variable domain in full (rest from reference TRBV19 and TRBJ1-2): DGGITQSPKYLFRKEGQNVTLSCEQNLNHDAMYWYRQDPGQGLRLIYYSQIVNDFQKGDIAEGYSVSREKKESFPLTVTSAQKNPTAFYLCASSILNYGYTFGSGTRLTVV.

This clonotype was observed a handful of times. The gene calls are TRBV30 and TRBJ1-5; perhaps TRBD1 as D (5 bases). Trimming cost V 0 bases and J 1 base, with 7 bases left between them. The CDR3 loop spans 14 amino acids. Germline V lookup: CDR1 GTSNPN, CDR2 SVGIG (reference sequence). CDR3 region: CAWSVGPSNQPQHF. CDR3 nucleotide sequence: TGTGCCTGGAGTGTGGGACCGAGCAATCAGCCCCAGCATTTT.

A remark on this clonotype: A single base separates this from a much larger clone, so it may be a read error. The chain uses TRBV5-4 and TRBJ1-6, with TRBD1 matching 8 bases. Germline V gene sequence: CDR1 SGHNT, CDR2 YYREEE (reference sequence). The CDR3 spans 16 residues. The trim removed 5 bases at V and 7 bases at J, leaving 11 bases unmatched. In nucleotides, the CDR3 is TGTGCCAGCAGACCAGCCTGGACAGGGTCCAATTCACCCCTCCACTTT. Protein sequence: CASRPAWTGSNSPLHF.

The chain uses TRBV20-1 and TRBJ1-2; D gene ambiguous. CDR1 and CDR2 from the germline V gene are DFQATT and SNEGSKA (reference sequence). The CDR3 covers 13 residues. The V gene lost 3 bases and the J gene lost 2 bases, with 10 bases spanning the gap. This chain's CDR3 is CSARGTANYGYTF. The CDR3 DNA reads TGCAGTGCTAGGGGTACAGCGAACTATGGCTACACCTTC.

The table lists this clonotype with a few counts. This sequence joins TRBV7-3 and TRBJ2-2; the match to TRBD1 covers 9 bases. CDR1 is SGHTA, CDR2 FQGTGA, per germline. V dropped 5 bases and J dropped 9; count of bases not matched to a gene: 4. The CDR3 runs to 13 residues. CDR3 protein: CASSLDRGRELFF. The DNA of the CDR3 is TGTGCCAGCAGCCTGGACAGGGGTCGGGAGCTGTTTTTT.